The present T cell receptor beta chain was sequenced within a study of CD4+ T cells in melanoma. Method: immunoSEQ multiplex PCR; TCRdb's copy keeps in-frame clones and lacks some. The sample lists 14,000 to 15,000 clones, over 55% occurring once. Germline CDR1 and CDR2: SGDLS and YYNGEE. The CDR3 covers 14 residues. Trimming stripped 5 bases from V and 6 bases from J, with 17 bases between. The V and J genes are TRBV9 and TRBJ1-1, with D possibly being TRBD1 (6 bases). Sequencing was carried out using cells from a culture (not recorded whether cultured in vitro). This clonotype originated in a human donor with melanoma. The CDR3 loop reads CASSAQGRAAEAFF. Written as DNA, the CDR3 is TGTGCCAGCAGTGCACAGGGAAGGGCCGCTGAAGCTTTCTTT.